This T cell receptor (beta chain) is from a study of CD8 T cells in Susac syndrome. Study details: Patients with Susac syndrome were therapy-naive, treated with corticosteroids, or treated with intravenous immunoglobulin alone when blood was collected.

Germline CDR1 is DFQATT and CDR2 is SNEGSKA (reference sequence). The CDR3 is made up of 15 amino acids. Trimming removed 0 bases from V and 5 bases from J, with 14 bases in between. An input of 0.5 to 1 ug of RNA was subjected to reverse transcription using random hexamers. A single record per CDR3 protein comes from TCRdb applying MiXCR to the immunoSEQ multiplex PCR reads. The table has about 180,000 distinct CDR3 sequences, roughly 92% seen once. General study findings and limits: CD4+ T cell repertoires in Susac syndrome lacked clonal expansion.

Negative isolation was used for CD8+ and CD4+ T cells, and FACS enrichment was applied to TEMRA cells. Regarding this clonotype: What it recognizes is unknown.

Specimen: CD4+ T cells from PBMCs. The TCR comes from a human donor with Susac syndrome. This chain connects TRBV20-1 to TRBJ2-1; tentative D call: TRBD2 (6 bases). Here the CDR3 reads CSARDPLPGDNEQFF. The CDR3 DNA sequence: TGCAGTGCTAGAGATCCCCTCCCGGGAGACAATGAGCAGTTCTTC.